Listed here are 14 T cell receptor beta chains from one sample, sequenced in a study of vaccination and CD4 T cells after COVID-19 (dated by TCRdb to between 2021 and 2023). The method was PCR. The run used an Illumina iSeq 100. DNA from cultured CD4+ T cells underwent TCR sequencing with the Oncomine TCR Beta short-read assay at the Johns Hopkins FTIC core. Using fastp trimming at Q25 and MiXCR clonotype assembly, TCRdb reanalyzed the public sequencing data and kept in-frame beta chains. Rows matching on CDR3 protein sequence are summarized as one entry with the most common DNA and genes. The sample includes roughly 7,500 distinct CDR3 sequences, with 55% to 75% observed a single time. The top ten hold 37% of the sample. The intended sense of this specimen's treatment or condition label: approximately nine-day PBMC culture with coronavirus spike peptide pools or control peptides (ViraFEST assay).

No cognate antigen is known for these TCRs. The material sequenced was CD4+ T cells from blood, cultured in vitro. The receptors derive from a human donor who had recovered from COVID-19.

This rearrangement joins TRBV7-3 to TRBJ2-3, with D perhaps TRBD1 (6 bases). Germline V gene data show CDR1 as SGHTA and CDR2 as FQGTGA. V shed 0 bases and J shed 0 bases, with 7 bases lying between them. This CDR3 is built from 15 residues. For the CDR3, the DNA is TGTGCCAGCAGCTTAACAGGGGGTAGCACAGATACGCAGTATTTT. As protein: CASSLTGGSTDTQYF. Drawing the rest from reference TRBV7-3 and TRBJ2-3, the complete variable domain is GAGVSQTPSNKVTEKGKYVELRCDPISGHTALYWYRQSLGQGPEFLIYFQGTGAADDSGLPNDRFFAVRPEGSVSTLKIQRTERGDSAVYLCASSLTGGSTDTQYFGPGTRLTVL.

The chain employs TRBV6-1 and TRBJ2-1; D not resolved. Trimming cost V 6 bases and J 7 bases, with 10 bases left between them. The germline V gene has CDR1 MNHNS and CDR2 SASEGT. The CDR3 length is 12 residues. The CDR3 nucleotides read TGTGCCAGCAGGGGGTGGGCGAATGAGCAGTTCTTC. Encoded protein: CASRGWANEQFF.

This clonotype has a single count. This chain uses TRBV6-5 with TRBJ2-6; possibly TRBD1 for D (6 bases). V lost 2 bases to trimming and J lost 4 bases, with 9 bases between them. Per the germline V gene, CDR1 is MNHEY and CDR2 is SVGAGI. The CDR3 has 15 residues. The CDR3 region is CASSYTGFGANVLTF. The CDR3 nucleotides read TGTGCCAGCAGTTACACAGGGTTCGGGGCCAACGTCCTGACTTTC.

The CDR3 DNA reads TGTGCCAGCAGCTTAACCCCCTTAGGCGGCCTATCAGTCTCCGAGCAGTACTTC. This encodes CASSLTPLGGLSVSEQYF. The rearrangement uses TRBV7-2 and TRBJ2-7, with D uncertain. Germline CDR1 and CDR2: SGHTA and FQGNSA. V shed 2 bases and J shed 6 bases, with 26 bases lying between them. This CDR3 region has 18 residues.

This clonotype was observed a few times. The J gene is TRBJ1-6, the V gene TRBV6-1; D remains ambiguous. Trimming shortened V by 2 bases and J by 14 bases, and 13 bases separated the two germline ends. CDR1 is MNHNS and CDR2 is SASEGT in the germline V gene. The CDR3 has 13 amino acids. CDR3 coding DNA: TGTGCCAGCAGTGAACGTCCAGGTGTCACCCTCCACTTT. It encodes CASSERPGVTLHF.

The chain couples TRBV20-1 to TRBJ2-1; weak D call: TRBD2 (6 bases). CDR1 and CDR2 (germline): DFQATT, SNEGSKA (reference sequence). V was trimmed by 0 bases and J by 10 bases, leaving 19 bases between them. CDR3 length: 15 amino acids. CDR3 DNA: TGCAGTGCTAGAGATCGGCGCGGGGTGCAAGGAGAGCAGTTCTTC. Translation gives CSARDRRGVQGEQFF.

This chain uses TRBV7-2 with TRBJ1-2; D remains unclear. V dropped 1 base and J dropped 6 bases, with 15 bases sitting between them. CDR1 is SGHTA, CDR2 FQGNSA, per germline. The CDR3 runs 15 residues. Here the CDR3 reads CASSLESTRRDGYTF. The CDR3 nucleotides are TGTGCCAGCAGCTTAGAGTCCACCCGTAGGGATGGCTACACCTTC.

This chain connects TRBV6-1 to TRBJ2-5; D is perhaps TRBD2 (5 bases). Germline V gene data show CDR1 as MNHNS and CDR2 as SASEGT. The CDR3 contains 14 residues. V dropped 6 bases and J dropped 6 bases, with 17 bases sitting between them. CDR3 sequence: CASSSLGPGKTQYF. The CDR3 DNA follows: TGTGCCAGCAGCTCGCTCGGACCCGGGAAGACCCAGTACTTC.

V gene TRBV2 combines with J gene TRBJ1-2, with a possible D match to TRBD1 (6 bases). V was shortened by 7 bases and J by 0 bases, with 15 bases between the two germline ends. The CDR3 consists of 15 residues. The germline CDR1 and CDR2 sequences are SNHLY and FYNNEI. CDR3 sequence reads: CASTIQGRANYGYTF. CDR3 DNA: TGTGCCAGCACAATACAGGGAAGGGCTAACTATGGCTACACCTTC.

By sample share, this clonotype is large. CDR3: CAWSVRGQPYGYTF. In nucleotides, the CDR3 is TGTGCCTGGAGTGTCCGGGGGCAACCCTATGGCTACACCTTC. This chain links TRBV30 with TRBJ1-2, with a weak D call TRBD1 (6 bases). V shed 0 bases and J shed 4 bases, with 12 bases lying between them. The CDR3 runs 14 residues. Per the germline V gene, CDR1 is GTSNPN and CDR2 is SVGIG (reference sequence).

This chain uses TRBV24-1 with TRBJ1-1, with 8 bases matching TRBD1. J was trimmed by 1 base and V by 6 bases; bases with no gene match: 3. Germline V gene sequence: CDR1 KGHDR, CDR2 SFDVKD. The CDR3 loop spans 14 amino acids. CDR3 loop: CATSRQGPNTEAFF. In DNA, the CDR3 is TGTGCCACCAGTCGACAGGGGCCGAACACTGAAGCTTTCTTT.

The CDR3 DNA is TGCGCCAGCAGCTTGTCGGGGGTGGACTATGGCTACACCTTC. It encodes CASSLSGVDYGYTF. The rearrangement joins TRBV5-1 to TRBJ1-2; possibly TRBD1 for D (5 bases). The CDR3 extends over 14 amino acids. V was cut by 1 base and J by 3 bases, with 10 bases left in between. CDR1 is SGHRS, CDR2 YFSETQ, per germline.

The chain combines TRBV30 with TRBJ1-2; no firm D call. V gave up 2 bases and J gave up 8 bases, with 12 bases separating them. CDR3 size: 12 residues. Per germline, CDR1 GTSNPN and CDR2 SVGIG (reference sequence). CDR3 loop: CAWSLGKGGYTF. The CDR3 coding sequence is TGTGCCTGGAGTTTGGGTAAAGGAGGCTACACCTTC.

The chain joins TRBV10-2 to TRBJ1-1, with TRBD1 identical over 7 bases. The CDR3 length is 18 residues. Germline lookup yields CDR1 WSHSY and CDR2 SAAADI. V shed 7 bases, J shed 0 bases, and the junction held 17 bases outside the gene matches. The CDR3: CASIKGQLNPLVNTEAFF. In nucleotides, the CDR3 is TGCGCCAGCATTAAGGGACAGCTTAACCCTCTCGTGAACACTGAAGCTTTCTTT.